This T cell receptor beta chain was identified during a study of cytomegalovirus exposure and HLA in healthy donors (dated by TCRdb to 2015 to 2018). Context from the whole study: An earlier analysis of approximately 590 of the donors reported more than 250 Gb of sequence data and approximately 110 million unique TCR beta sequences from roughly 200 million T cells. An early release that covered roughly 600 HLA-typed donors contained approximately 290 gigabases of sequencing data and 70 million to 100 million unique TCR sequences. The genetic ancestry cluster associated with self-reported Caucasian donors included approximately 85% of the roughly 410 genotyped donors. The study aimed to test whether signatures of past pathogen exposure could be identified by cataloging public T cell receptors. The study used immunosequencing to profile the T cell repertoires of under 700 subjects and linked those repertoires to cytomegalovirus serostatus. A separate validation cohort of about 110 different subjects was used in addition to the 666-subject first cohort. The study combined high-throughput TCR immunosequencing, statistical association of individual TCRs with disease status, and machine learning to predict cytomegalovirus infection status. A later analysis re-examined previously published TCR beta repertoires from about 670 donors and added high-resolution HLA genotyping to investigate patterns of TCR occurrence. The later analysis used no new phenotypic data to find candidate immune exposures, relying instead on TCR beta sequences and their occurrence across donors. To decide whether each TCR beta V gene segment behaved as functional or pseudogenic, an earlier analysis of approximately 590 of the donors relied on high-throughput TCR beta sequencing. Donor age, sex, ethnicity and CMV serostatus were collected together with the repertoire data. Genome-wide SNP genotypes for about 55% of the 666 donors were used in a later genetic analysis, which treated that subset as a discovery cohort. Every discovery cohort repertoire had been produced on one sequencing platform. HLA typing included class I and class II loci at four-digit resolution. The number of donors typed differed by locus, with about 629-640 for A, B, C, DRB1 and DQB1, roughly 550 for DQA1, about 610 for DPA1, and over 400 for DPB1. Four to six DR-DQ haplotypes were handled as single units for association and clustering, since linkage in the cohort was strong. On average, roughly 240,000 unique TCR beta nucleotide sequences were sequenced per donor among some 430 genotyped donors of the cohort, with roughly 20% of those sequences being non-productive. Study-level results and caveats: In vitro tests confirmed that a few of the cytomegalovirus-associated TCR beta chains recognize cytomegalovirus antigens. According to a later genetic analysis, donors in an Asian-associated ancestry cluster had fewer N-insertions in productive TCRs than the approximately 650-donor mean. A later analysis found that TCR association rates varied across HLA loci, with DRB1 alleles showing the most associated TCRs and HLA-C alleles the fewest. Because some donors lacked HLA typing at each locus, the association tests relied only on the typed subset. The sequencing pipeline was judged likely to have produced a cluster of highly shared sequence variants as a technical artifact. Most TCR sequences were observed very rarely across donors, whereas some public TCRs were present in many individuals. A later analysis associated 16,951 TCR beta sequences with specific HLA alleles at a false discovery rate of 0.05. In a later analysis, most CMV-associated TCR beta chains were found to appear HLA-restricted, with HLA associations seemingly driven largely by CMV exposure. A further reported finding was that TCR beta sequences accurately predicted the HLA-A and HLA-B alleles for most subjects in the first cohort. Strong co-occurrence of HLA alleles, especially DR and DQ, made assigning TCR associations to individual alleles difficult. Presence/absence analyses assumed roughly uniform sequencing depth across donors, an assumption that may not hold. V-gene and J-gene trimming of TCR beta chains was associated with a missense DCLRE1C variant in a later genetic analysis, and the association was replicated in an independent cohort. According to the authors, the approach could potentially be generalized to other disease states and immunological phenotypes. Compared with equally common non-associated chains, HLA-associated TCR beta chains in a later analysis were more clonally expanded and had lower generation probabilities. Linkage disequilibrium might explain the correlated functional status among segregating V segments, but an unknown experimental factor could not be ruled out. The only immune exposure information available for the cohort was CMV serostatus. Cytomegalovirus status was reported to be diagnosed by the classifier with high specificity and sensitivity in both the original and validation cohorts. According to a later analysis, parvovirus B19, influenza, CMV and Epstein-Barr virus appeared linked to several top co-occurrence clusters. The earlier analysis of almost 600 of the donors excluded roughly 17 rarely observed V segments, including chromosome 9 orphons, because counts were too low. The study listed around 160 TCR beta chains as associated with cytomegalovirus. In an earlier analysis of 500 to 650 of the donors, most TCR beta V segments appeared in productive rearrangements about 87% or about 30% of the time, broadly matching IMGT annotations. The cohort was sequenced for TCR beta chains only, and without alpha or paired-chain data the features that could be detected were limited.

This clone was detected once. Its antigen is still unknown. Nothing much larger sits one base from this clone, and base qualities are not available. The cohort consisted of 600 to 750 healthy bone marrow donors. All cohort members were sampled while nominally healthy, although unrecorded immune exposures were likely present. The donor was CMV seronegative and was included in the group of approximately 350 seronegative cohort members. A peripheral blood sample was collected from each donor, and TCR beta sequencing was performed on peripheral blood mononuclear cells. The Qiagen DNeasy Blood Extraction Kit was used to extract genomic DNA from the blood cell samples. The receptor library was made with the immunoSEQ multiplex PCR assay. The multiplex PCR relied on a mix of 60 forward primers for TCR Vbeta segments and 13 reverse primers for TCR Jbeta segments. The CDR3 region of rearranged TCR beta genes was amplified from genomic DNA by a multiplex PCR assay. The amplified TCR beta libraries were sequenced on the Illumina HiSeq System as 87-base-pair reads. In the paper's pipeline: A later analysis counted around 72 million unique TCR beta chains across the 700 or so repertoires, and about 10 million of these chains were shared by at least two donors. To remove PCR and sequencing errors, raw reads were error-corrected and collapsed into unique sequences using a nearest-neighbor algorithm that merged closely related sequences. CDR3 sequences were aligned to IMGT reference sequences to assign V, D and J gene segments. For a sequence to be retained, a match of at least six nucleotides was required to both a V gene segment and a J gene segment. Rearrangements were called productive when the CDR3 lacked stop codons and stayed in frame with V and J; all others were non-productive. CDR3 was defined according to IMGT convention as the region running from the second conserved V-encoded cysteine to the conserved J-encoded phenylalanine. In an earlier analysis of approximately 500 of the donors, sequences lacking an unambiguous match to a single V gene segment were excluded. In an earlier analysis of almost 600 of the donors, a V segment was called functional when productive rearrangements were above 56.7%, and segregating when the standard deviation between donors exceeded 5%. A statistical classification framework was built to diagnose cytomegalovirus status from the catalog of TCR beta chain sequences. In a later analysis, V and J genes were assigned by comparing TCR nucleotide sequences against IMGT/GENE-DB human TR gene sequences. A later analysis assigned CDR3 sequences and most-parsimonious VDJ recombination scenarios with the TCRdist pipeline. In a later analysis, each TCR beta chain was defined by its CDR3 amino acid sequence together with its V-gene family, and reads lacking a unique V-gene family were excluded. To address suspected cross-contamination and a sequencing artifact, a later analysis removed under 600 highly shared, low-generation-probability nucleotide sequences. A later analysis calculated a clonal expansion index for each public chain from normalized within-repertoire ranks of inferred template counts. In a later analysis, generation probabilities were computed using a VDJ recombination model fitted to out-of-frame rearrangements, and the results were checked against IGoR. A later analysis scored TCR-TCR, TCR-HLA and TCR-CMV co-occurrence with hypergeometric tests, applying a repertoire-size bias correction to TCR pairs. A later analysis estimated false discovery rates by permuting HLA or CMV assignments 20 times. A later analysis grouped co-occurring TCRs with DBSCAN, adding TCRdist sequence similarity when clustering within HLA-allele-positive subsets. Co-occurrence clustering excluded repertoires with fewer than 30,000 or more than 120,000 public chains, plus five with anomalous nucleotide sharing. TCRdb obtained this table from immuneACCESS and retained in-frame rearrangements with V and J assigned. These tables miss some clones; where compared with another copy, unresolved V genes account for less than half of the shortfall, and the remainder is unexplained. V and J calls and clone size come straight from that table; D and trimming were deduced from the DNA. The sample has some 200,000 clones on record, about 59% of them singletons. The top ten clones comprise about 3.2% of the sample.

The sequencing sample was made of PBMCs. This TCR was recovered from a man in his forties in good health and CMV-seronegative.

The sequenced DNA: TGTGCCAGCAGCTACCGCCAGGCAGGTAGTGGCTACACCTTC. The resulting protein is CASSYRQAGSGYTF. Rearrangement joined TRBV7-9 to TRBJ1-2; no D segment can be confidently identified. V is shortened by 4 bases, J by 7 bases, and the region joining them spans 16 bases. The CDR3 starts with the cysteine, ends with the phenylalanine, and has 14 residues. Here the CDR3 DNA is all that survives: 42 bases in frame from base 1. CDR1 and CDR2 (SEHNR, FQNEAQ) derive from the germline V gene (reference sequence).